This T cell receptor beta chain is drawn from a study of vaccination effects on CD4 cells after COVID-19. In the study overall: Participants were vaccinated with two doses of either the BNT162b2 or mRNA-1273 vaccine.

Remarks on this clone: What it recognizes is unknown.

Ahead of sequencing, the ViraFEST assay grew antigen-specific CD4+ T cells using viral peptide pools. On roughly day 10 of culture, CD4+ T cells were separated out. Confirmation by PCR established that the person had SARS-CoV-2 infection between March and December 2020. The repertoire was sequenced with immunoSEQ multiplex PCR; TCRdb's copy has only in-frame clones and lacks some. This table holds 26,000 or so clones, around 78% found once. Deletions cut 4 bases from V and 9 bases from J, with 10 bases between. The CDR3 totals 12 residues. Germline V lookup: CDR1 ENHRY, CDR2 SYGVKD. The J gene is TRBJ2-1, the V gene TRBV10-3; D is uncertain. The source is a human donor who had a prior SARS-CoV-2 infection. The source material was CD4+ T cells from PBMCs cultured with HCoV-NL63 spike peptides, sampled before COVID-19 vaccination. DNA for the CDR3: TGTGCCATCAGTGTGGATGAGCGTGAGCAGTTCTTC. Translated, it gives CAISVDEREQFF.